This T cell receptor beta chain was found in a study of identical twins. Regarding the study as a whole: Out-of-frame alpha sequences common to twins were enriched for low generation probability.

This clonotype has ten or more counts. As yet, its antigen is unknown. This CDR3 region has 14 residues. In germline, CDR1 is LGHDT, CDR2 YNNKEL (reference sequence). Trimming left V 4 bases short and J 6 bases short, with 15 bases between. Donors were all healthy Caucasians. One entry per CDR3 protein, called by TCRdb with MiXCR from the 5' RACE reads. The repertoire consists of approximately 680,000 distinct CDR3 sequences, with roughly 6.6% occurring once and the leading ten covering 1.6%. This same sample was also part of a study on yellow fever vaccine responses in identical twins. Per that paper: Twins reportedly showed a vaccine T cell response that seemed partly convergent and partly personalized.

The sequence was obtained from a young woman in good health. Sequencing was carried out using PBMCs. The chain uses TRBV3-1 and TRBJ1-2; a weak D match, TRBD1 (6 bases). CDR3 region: CASSLLQGTHGYTF. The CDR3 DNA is TGTGCCAGCAGCCTACTACAGGGAACCCATGGCTACACCTTC.